This TCR beta chain was documented in a study of human T cells and chemical hapten exposure. At the level of the study: Upper inner arm skin measuring roughly 2 cm by roughly 2 cm received 2% DPC for sensitization. After 6 days, upper back 0.01% DPC patch tests were scored.

Whole-study findings and limits: Versus controls, expanded TCRs had significantly more large CDR3 similarity clusters. Counts of TCRs above 1 in 1000 frequency stayed unchanged with DPC sensitization.

The V segment lost 6 bases and the J segment 6 bases; nucleotides outside the gene matches: 7. This CDR3 comprises 13 residues. Germline CDR1 and CDR2: MNHEY and SVGEGT. TCRdb itself ran the RACE reads through MiXCR, one entry per CDR3 protein. This table holds 80,000 to 95,000 distinct CDR3 sequences, approximately 10% found once. In its sample, this clonotype was seen a few times. Its antigen is undetermined. Sample time point: patch test 2, 6 weeks after DPC sensitization. The treatment is: therapeutic diphenylcyclopropenone sensitization with weekly scalp DPC. Sequenced material: whole blood, taken in connection with sensitization to the hapten diphenylcyclopropenone (DPC). The chain recombines TRBV6-2 or TRBV6-3 with TRBJ1-1; 7 bases are a match to TRBD1. The TCR comes from a man aged 35 to 55 with alopecia areata. Some clones in this sample may be carry-over from other donors' samples. CDR3 nucleotides: TGTGCCAGCAGAACTGACAGGGTCTCTGAAGCTTTCTTT. Its translation: CASRTDRVSEAFF.